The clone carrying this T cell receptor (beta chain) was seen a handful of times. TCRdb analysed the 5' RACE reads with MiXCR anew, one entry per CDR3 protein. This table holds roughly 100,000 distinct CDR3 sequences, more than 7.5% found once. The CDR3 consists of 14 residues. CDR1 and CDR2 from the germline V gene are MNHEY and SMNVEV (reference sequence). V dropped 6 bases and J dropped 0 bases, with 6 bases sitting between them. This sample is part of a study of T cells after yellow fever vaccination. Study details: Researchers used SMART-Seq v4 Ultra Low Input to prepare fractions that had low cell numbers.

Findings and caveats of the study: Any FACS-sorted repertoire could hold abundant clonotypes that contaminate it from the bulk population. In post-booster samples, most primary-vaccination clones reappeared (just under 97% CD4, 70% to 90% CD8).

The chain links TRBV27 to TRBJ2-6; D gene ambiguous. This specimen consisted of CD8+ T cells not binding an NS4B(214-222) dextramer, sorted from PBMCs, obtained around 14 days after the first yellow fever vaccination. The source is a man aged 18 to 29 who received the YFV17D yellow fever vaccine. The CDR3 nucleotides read TGTGCCAGCAGCCCGGCCTCTGGGGCCAACGTCCTGACTTTC. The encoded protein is CASSPASGANVLTF.